Listed here are 19 T cell receptor beta chains from one sample, sequenced in a study of blood T cell repertoires in COVID-19. The assay was immunoSEQ multiplex PCR, and TCRdb's table has in-frame clones only and misses some. The sample includes about 13,000 clones, about 75% of them seen just once. Sequences were obtained from peripheral blood. These receptors were taken from a woman older than 75 with acute or convalescent COVID-19.

J is TRBJ2-7 and V is TRBV5-5, with D hard to call. CDR1 is SGHKS, CDR2 YYEKEE, per germline (reference sequence). Trimming removed 4 bases at V and 3 bases at J, with 11 bases between. This CDR3 is 13 amino acids long. CDR3 sequence (DNA): TGTGCCAGCAGCGCGCCACAGAGCTACGAGCAGTACTTC. As protein: CASSAPQSYEQYF.

CDR3 nucleotide sequence: TGTGCCAGCAGCTTGGTCCAGGGAGGGTTGGACGGGGAGCTGTTTTTT. Translating gives CASSLVQGGLDGELFF. The chain couples TRBV11-3 to TRBJ2-2; the match to TRBD2 covers 7 bases. CDR1 and CDR2 (germline): SGHNT, YENEEA. The V and J ends lost 3 bases and 7 bases, in that order; junction bases with no gene match: 11. There are 16 residues in the CDR3.

This chain connects TRBV11-2 to TRBJ2-5; D is possibly TRBD2 (6 bases). This CDR3 has 14 amino acids. The germline CDR1 and CDR2 sequences are SGHAT and FQNNGV. V lost 1 base to trimming and J lost 4 bases, with 10 bases between them. CDR3 amino acids: CASSLGAGRETQYF. The CDR3 DNA is TGTGCCAGCAGCTTAGGCGCGGGGCGAGAGACCCAGTACTTC.

Remarks on this clone: This same CDR3 is encoded by further DNA sequences in the sample. The chain has TRBV5-5 and TRBJ2-7, with 12 bases that match TRBD1. The germline CDR1 and CDR2 sequences are SGHKS and YYEKEE (reference sequence). V dropped 0 bases and J dropped 1; count of bases not matched to a gene: 11. This CDR3 has 19 amino acids. Here the CDR3 reads CASSLAGGPGQGASYEQYF. CDR3 bases: TGTGCCAGCAGCTTGGCAGGGGGGCCGGGACAGGGGGCGTCCTACGAGCAGTACTTC.

The table lists this clone with a few counts. The chain is built from TRBV6-4 and TRBJ2-3, with D possibly matching TRBD1 (6 bases). The ends were cut back, 6 bases at V and 1 base at J, with 11 bases in the middle. CDR3 size: 14 residues. Germline V gene sequence: CDR1 MRHNA, CDR2 SNTAGT. The CDR3 DNA reads as TGTGCCAGCAGCAGCAGGGGCGGCACAGATACGCAGTATTTT. It encodes CASSSRGGTDTQYF.

The rearrangement joins TRBV5-1 to TRBJ1-1; a possible D gene is TRBD1 (6 bases). V lost 4 bases to trimming and J lost 2 bases, with 15 bases between them. Germline CDR1 SGHRS, CDR2 YFSETQ. The CDR3 loop spans 15 amino acids. The CDR3 region is CASSVPSGANTEAFF. DNA of the CDR3: TGCGCCAGCAGCGTGCCTTCAGGGGCAAACACTGAAGCTTTCTTT.

This rearrangement joins TRBV2 to TRBJ2-1; 8 bases agree with TRBD2. V lost 6 bases, J lost 0 bases, and 16 bases stayed unmatched. CDR1 is SNHLY and CDR2 is FYNNEI in the germline V gene. There are 19 residues in the CDR3. The CDR3 loop is CASRSLGAGALSSYNEQFF. In DNA form, the CDR3 reads TGTGCCAGCAGAAGTTTGGGAGCGGGGGCCTTAAGCTCCTACAATGAGCAGTTCTTC.

V usage is TRBV29-1 and J usage is TRBJ2-5; D remains ambiguous. The germline CDR1 and CDR2 sequences are SQVTM and ANQGSEA. This CDR3 is 11 amino acids long. V shed 8 bases and J shed 4 bases, with 11 bases lying between them. CDR3 protein: CSYLLGETQYF. CDR3 coding DNA: TGCAGCTACCTTCTCGGAGAGACCCAGTACTTC. Drawing the rest from reference TRBV29-1 and TRBJ2-5, the complete variable domain is SAVISQKPSRDICQRGTSLTIQCQVDSQVTMMFWYRQQPGQSLTLIATANQGSEATYESGFVIDKFPISRPNLTFSTLTVSNMSPEDSSIYLCSYLLGETQYFGPGTRLLVL.

The DNA of the CDR3 is TGTGCCAGTAGTTCCCGACAGGGTACCCATGAAAAACTGTTTTTT. Encoded protein: CASSSRQGTHEKLFF. V usage is TRBV19 and J usage is TRBJ1-4; 7 bases fit TRBD1. V was pared by 5 bases and J by 6 bases, with 9 bases of the junction left unmatched. Germline V lookup: CDR1 LNHDA, CDR2 SQIVND (reference sequence). The CDR3 is made up of 15 amino acids.

Judged by abundance, this clone is medium-sized. The chain is built from TRBV10-1 and TRBJ2-7; D is unresolved. Germline CDR1 and CDR2: WNHNN and SYGVQD (reference sequence). CDR3 length equals 16 residues. V lost 0 bases and J lost 6, with 18 bases in between. CDR3 residues: CASSESRCSYWSEQYF. CDR3 nucleotides: TGCGCCAGCAGTGAGTCGAGGTGTTCTTACTGGTCCGAGCAGTACTTC.

This clone is a singleton in its sample. This chain connects TRBV9 to TRBJ1-2; the D is unclear. Germline loops: CDR1 SGDLS, CDR2 YYNGEE. The CDR3 covers 13 residues. V was cut by 4 bases and J by 2 bases, with 9 bases left in between. The CDR3 sequence: CASSITENYGYTF. CDR3 in DNA: TGTGCCAGCAGCATAACAGAAAACTATGGCTACACCTTC.

V usage is TRBV10-2 and J usage is TRBJ2-7; 8 nucleotides agree with TRBD2. V lost 3 bases and J lost 6; bases outside the gene matches: 10. Germline V lookup: CDR1 WSHSY, CDR2 SAAADI. The CDR3 is 15 amino acids. Written as DNA, the CDR3 is TGCGCCAGCAGTGACTCGGGGGGGGCTCCCTCCGAGCAGTACTTC. It yields the protein CASSDSGGAPSEQYF.

This chain uses TRBV11-2 with TRBJ2-1, with 9 bases fitting TRBD1. Germline-derived CDR1 and CDR2 are SGHAT and FQNNGV. Trimming cost V 5 bases and J 8 bases; bases outside gene matches: 4. CDR3 length: 13 residues. The CDR3 coding sequence is TGTGCCAGCAGCCGACAGGGGGGCGATGAGCAGTTCTTC. It codes for CASSRQGGDEQFF.

This chain links TRBV10-2 with TRBJ2-3, with 8 positions matching TRBD2. Losses at the gene ends were 6 bases for V and 12 bases for J; bases not matched to a gene: 8. Germline values: CDR1 WSHSY, CDR2 SAAADI. The CDR3 is 12 amino acids. The DNA for the CDR3 is TGCGCCAGCAGCGGGGGGGGCCCTTTTCAGTATTTT. It translates to CASSGGGPFQYF.

The rearrangement uses TRBV5-1 and TRBJ1-1; TRBD1 aligns across 7 bases. V lost 0 bases and J lost 0; bases outside the gene matches: 2. CDR1 SGHRS and CDR2 YFSETQ come from the germline V gene. The CDR3 spans 15 residues. CDR3 bases: TGCGCCAGCAGCTTGGTGGGACAGATGAACACTGAAGCTTTCTTT. Amino acids: CASSLVGQMNTEAFF.

The genes are TRBV11-1 and TRBJ2-7; 9 bases align to TRBD1. This CDR3 spans 14 amino acids. Germline CDR1 SGHAT, CDR2 FQDESV (reference sequence). The V and J ends lost 5 bases and 6 bases, in that order; junction bases with no gene match: 8. Here the CDR3 reads CASSPGTGNSEQYF. For the CDR3, the DNA is TGTGCCAGCAGCCCCGGGACAGGGAACTCCGAGCAGTACTTC.

The V call is TRBV2, the J call TRBJ2-2, with a tentative D call TRBD1 (5 bases). The germline V gene has CDR1 SNHLY and CDR2 FYNNEI. V lost 0 bases and J 1 base, leaving 9 bases between the germline ends. CDR3 length: 16 amino acids. CDR3 nucleotides: TGTGCCAGCAGTGAAGCCCAGGGTGGGAACACCGGGGAGCTGTTTTTT. This translates into CASSEAQGGNTGELFF.

V usage is TRBV30 and J usage is TRBJ2-7, with 8 bases matching TRBD2. V was clipped by 0 bases and J by 6 bases; unmatched bases: 7. Germline lookup yields CDR1 GTSNPN and CDR2 SVGIG (reference sequence). There are 14 residues in the CDR3. CDR3 bases: TGTGCCTGGAGTGTACGGCGGGGGGCGTCCGAGCAGTACTTC. This encodes CAWSVRRGASEQYF.

As DNA, the CDR3 is TGTGCCACCAGTGATGCGGGATTCCACAATGAGCAGTTCTTC. Encoded protein: CATSDAGFHNEQFF. The chain links TRBV24-1 to TRBJ2-1; the D gene is possibly TRBD2 (6 bases). Germline V gene lookup returns CDR1 KGHDR and CDR2 SFDVKD. The CDR3 loop spans 14 amino acids. V gave up 3 bases and J gave up 5 bases, with 10 bases separating them.